This passage covers 27 T cell receptor beta chains from one sample sequenced in a study of shared clonotypes between healthy human individuals (dated by TCRdb to the early 2020s). CD8 naive samples consisted of CD45RO-negative cells that were positively selected for CCR7, yielding a CD45RA+CCR7+ population without TemRA cells. The method was the immunoSEQ multiplex PCR assay. This immuneACCESS table, as held by TCRdb, lists in-frame sequences with V and J called but not all clones. Of the missing ones, under half trace to an unresolved V gene in checked studies; the others have no known cause. This sample lists some 2,000,000 clones; about 95% were detected once. The ten largest clonotypes hold roughly 1.1% of the sample. The sample taken for sequencing was naive CD8+ T cells sorted from blood. This specimen's cell subset or site label, interpreted: CD45RA+CCR7+. These receptors were collected from a man aged 18 to 29 in good health.

As for this clone: The same CDR3 can be traced to other DNA sequences in this sample. The chain employs TRBV9 and TRBJ2-7; TRBD1 aligns across 7 bases. CDR1 is SGDLS and CDR2 is YYNGEE in the germline V gene. The V segment lost 0 bases and the J segment 3 bases; nucleotides outside the gene matches: 3. The CDR3 covers 14 residues. CDR3 DNA sequence: TGTGCCAGCAGCGTAGGAGGGGGCGACTACGAGCAGTACTTC. Translation: CASSVGGGDYEQYF.

The J gene is TRBJ1-5, the V gene TRBV23-1; D is perhaps TRBD1 (6 bases). TRBV23-1 is designated an ORF whose function remains uncertain. V was shortened by 11 bases and J by 3 bases, with 20 bases between the two germline ends. The CDR3 has 15 residues. CDR3 residues: CAAPVTGRNNQPQHF. The CDR3 bases are TGCGCCGCCCCTGTAACAGGGCGGAACAATCAGCCCCAGCATTTT.

The chain's CDR3 is CASSLPAASGHNEQFF. The CDR3 nucleotides are TGTGCCAGCAGCTTGCCCGCCGCTAGCGGGCACAATGAGCAGTTCTTC. The chain links TRBV7-2 to TRBJ2-1, with 8 positions matching TRBD2. Germline V gives CDR1 SGHTA, CDR2 FQGNSA. The CDR3 has 16 amino acids. Unmatched junction bases numbered 9, after V lost 3 bases and J lost 5 bases.

This chain uses TRBV6-1 with TRBJ2-1, with D possibly TRBD1 on 6 matching bases. This CDR3 region has 13 residues. Germline loops: CDR1 MNHNS, CDR2 SASEGT. V lost 8 bases, J lost 2 bases, and 10 bases lay in between. This chain's CDR3 is CASLYRAYNEQFF. CDR3 coding DNA: TGTGCCAGCCTGTACAGGGCCTACAATGAGCAGTTCTTC.

V usage is TRBV15 and J usage is TRBJ2-5, with D perhaps given as TRBD1 or TRBD2 (5 bases each). CDR3 length: 13 amino acids. The germline V gene has CDR1 LNHNV and CDR2 YYDKDF (reference sequence). Deletions cut 4 bases from V and 3 bases from J, with 9 bases between. Here the CDR3 DNA reads TGTGCCACCAGCAACGGGGACGAAGAGACCCAGTACTTC. This codes for CATSNGDEETQYF.

Notes on this clone: The sample holds other DNA sequences that translate to the same CDR3. The rearrangement links TRBV7-9 to TRBJ2-7; 7 nucleotides line up with TRBD1. Trimming removed 5 bases from V and 2 bases from J; junction bases left unmatched: 6. The CDR3 is 14 residues long. Germline V gene lookup returns CDR1 SEHNR and CDR2 FQNEAQ (reference sequence). The CDR3 sequence is CASSVTGTAYEQYF. The CDR3 bases are TGTGCCAGCAGCGTAACAGGGACAGCCTACGAGCAGTACTTC.

The chain has TRBV7-8 and TRBJ2-4; TRBD2 matches 11 bases. This CDR3 has 14 amino acids. Trimming at V came to 3 bases and at J to 5 bases, leaving 0 bases not matched to a gene. Germline V lookup: CDR1 SGHVS, CDR2 FQNEAQ. CDR3 loop: CASSFSGGENIQYF. The CDR3 region has the DNA TGTGCCAGCAGCTTTAGCGGGGGGGAAAACATTCAGTACTTC. Full variable domain (missing parts from reference TRBV7-8 and TRBJ2-4): GAGVSQSPRYKVAKRGQDVALRCDPISGHVSLFWYQQALGQGPEFLTYFQNEAQLDKSGLPSDRFFAERPEGSVSTLKIQRTQQEDSAVYLCASSFSGGENIQYFGAGTRLSVL.

The V gene is TRBV6-1, the J gene TRBJ2-5; 11 bases map to TRBD1. CDR1 and CDR2 from the germline V gene are MNHNS and SASEGT. This CDR3 contains 15 residues. Losses at the gene ends were 3 bases for V and 1 base for J; bases not matched to a gene: 1. CDR3 sequence (DNA): TGTGCCAGCAGTGAGGGACAGGGGGTCCAAGAGACCCAGTACTTC. It yields the protein CASSEGQGVQETQYF.

The chain carries TRBV19 and TRBJ2-2; D remains unclear. V was clipped by 9 bases and J by 8 bases, with 13 bases between them. The CDR3 totals 12 residues. Germline-derived CDR1 and CDR2 are LNHDA and SQIVND (reference sequence). The CDR3 DNA follows: TGTGCCAGCGCCGGAGCTTCTGGGGAGCTGTTTTTT. Encoded protein: CASAGASGELFF.

This chain links TRBV11-2 with TRBJ2-5; 8 bases line up with TRBD2. V lost 1 base and J lost 3; bases outside the gene matches: 1. The CDR3 extends over 14 amino acids. In germline, CDR1 is SGHAT, CDR2 FQNNGV. The CDR3 here is CASSLAGLEETQYF. Written as DNA, the CDR3 is TGTGCCAGCAGCTTAGCGGGACTAGAAGAGACCCAGTACTTC.

The gene calls are TRBV18 and TRBJ2-3; D unresolved. The CDR3 has 14 residues. V shed 1 base and J shed 5 bases, with 10 bases lying between them. CDR1 and CDR2 (germline): KGHSH, LQKENI. The CDR3 protein is CASSPQGLGDTQYF. For the CDR3, the DNA is TGTGCCAGCTCACCACAAGGGCTTGGAGATACGCAGTATTTT.

V usage is TRBV11-2 and J usage is TRBJ2-5; 7 positions agree with TRBD2. The CDR3 runs to 16 residues. Per the germline V gene, CDR1 is SGHAT and CDR2 is FQNNGV. V gave up 6 bases and J gave up 2 bases; unmatched junction bases: 12. The CDR3 here is CASRRMTVGGQETQYF. The CDR3 nucleotides are TGTGCCAGCAGACGGATGACTGTGGGGGGGCAAGAGACCCAGTACTTC.

J is TRBJ2-7 and V is TRBV2; TRBD1 aligns across 7 bases. The CDR3 runs to 15 residues. Germline V gene lookup returns CDR1 SNHLY and CDR2 FYNNEI. V lost 4 bases and J lost 3; bases outside the gene matches: 9. CDR3: CASSATGELYYEQYF. CDR3 nucleotides: TGTGCCAGCAGTGCCACAGGGGAGTTGTACTACGAGCAGTACTTC. The whole variable domain, filled in from reference TRBV2 and TRBJ2-7, reads EPEVTQTPSHQVTQMGQEVILRCVPISNHLYFYWYRQILGQKVEFLVSFYNNEISEKSEIFDDQFSVERPDGSNFTLKIRSTKLEDSAMYFCASSATGELYYEQYFGPGTRLTVT.

DNA of the CDR3: TGTGCCAGCAGCGACCTACTAGCGGGAGTCTACAATGAGCAGTTCTTC. It specifies CASSDLLAGVYNEQFF. The chain recombines TRBV5-6 with TRBJ2-1; TRBD2 matches at 11 bases. The V gene end was trimmed by 4 bases and the J gene end by 3 bases; junction bases not matched to a gene: 6. The CDR3 length is 16 residues. Germline values: CDR1 SGHDT, CDR2 YYEEEE.

To note about this clone: This specimen includes other DNA sequences encoding the same CDR3. The CDR3 sequence: CASSVGSDEQFF. DNA of the CDR3: TGTGCCAGCAGCGTCGGGTCTGATGAGCAGTTCTTC. The gene calls are TRBV9 and TRBJ2-1; D is ambiguous. Trimming shortened V by 2 bases and J by 8 bases, and 8 bases separated the two germline ends. The CDR3 extends over 12 amino acids. Germline V gives CDR1 SGDLS, CDR2 YYNGEE.

The V and J genes are TRBV27 and TRBJ2-1; D gene uncertain. The V and J ends lost 4 bases and 9 bases respectively, with 16 bases between them. The CDR3 consists of 14 residues. In germline, CDR1 is MNHEY, CDR2 SMNVEV (reference sequence). The CDR3 sequence is CASSYNSLRSEQFF. The CDR3 DNA reads TGTGCCAGCAGTTACAACAGTCTAAGGAGTGAGCAGTTCTTC.

The chain uses TRBV5-6 and TRBJ2-4; tentatively, D is TRBD2 (5 bases). V was cut by 0 bases and J by 8 bases, with 15 bases left in between. The CDR3 contains 15 residues. The V gene's germline CDR1 is SGHDT and CDR2 YYEEEE. This chain's CDR3 is CASSLVRGWSDIQYF. CDR3 DNA sequence: TGTGCCAGCAGCTTGGTTCGGGGTTGGAGCGACATTCAGTACTTC.

The chain couples TRBV7-9 to TRBJ1-2; D call uncertain. The CDR3 length is 12 residues. Trimming pared 5 bases from V and 2 bases from J, leaving 6 bases between. Per germline, CDR1 SEHNR and CDR2 FQNEAQ (reference sequence). CDR3 protein: CASSIVNYGYTF. In DNA, the CDR3 is TGTGCCAGCAGCATAGTGAACTATGGCTACACCTTC.

About this clone itself: The same CDR3 arises from other DNA sequences in this sample as well. The rearrangement uses TRBV5-4 and TRBJ2-7; 13 bases agree with TRBD2. CDR1 and CDR2 from the germline V gene are SGHNT and YYREEE (reference sequence). The CDR3 totals 15 residues. After removal of 4 bases from V and 2 bases from J, the junction contained 3 bases not matched to a gene. CDR3 coding DNA: TGTGCCAGCAGCGCTGGACTAGCGGGGGCCTACGAGCAGTACTTC. Its protein product is CASSAGLAGAYEQYF.

The V call is TRBV10-3, the J call TRBJ2-1; a weak D match, TRBD2 (6 bases). Germline V gene sequence: CDR1 ENHRY, CDR2 SYGVKD. The length of the CDR3 is 17 residues. V lost 2 bases to trimming and J lost 4 bases, with 18 bases between them. As DNA, the CDR3 is TGTGCCATCAGTGAGGCGGGACTCCCAGAGGGGTACAATGAGCAGTTCTTC. Translation: CAISEAGLPEGYNEQFF.

This clone has a single count. This chain uses TRBV11-3 with TRBJ2-5, with 10 nucleotides matching TRBD2. Trimming at V came to 5 bases and at J to 0 bases, leaving 6 bases not matched to a gene. The CDR3 consists of 16 residues. Germline loops: CDR1 SGHNT, CDR2 YENEEA. Here the CDR3 reads CASSPSLAGNQETQYF. Here the CDR3 DNA reads TGTGCCAGCAGCCCCTCACTAGCGGGGAACCAAGAGACCCAGTACTTC.

Comments on this clone: The identical CDR3 is also encoded by other nucleotide sequences in the sample. This chain's CDR3 is CASSFGSNTEAFF. CDR3 nucleotides: TGTGCCAGCAGCTTTGGATCGAACACTGAAGCTTTCTTT. The chain links TRBV5-4 to TRBJ1-1; D is uncertain. Germline CDR1 and CDR2: SGHNT and YYREEE (reference sequence). The CDR3 is 13 residues long. The ends were cut back, 2 bases at V and 1 base at J, with 6 bases in the middle.

The chain combines TRBV6-6 with TRBJ2-5; TRBD1 is a possible D gene (6 bases). The germline CDR1 and CDR2 sequences are MNHNY and SVGAGI (reference sequence). V lost 4 bases and J 1 base, leaving 10 bases between the germline ends. CDR3 length: 14 residues. The CDR3 bases are TGTGCCAGCAGTTTAACAGGGATCCAAGAGACCCAGTACTTC. Residues: CASSLTGIQETQYF.

For this clone: The sample contains more than one DNA sequence encoding this CDR3. The chain joins TRBV6-1 to TRBJ2-7; TRBD1 agrees at 9 bases. Unmatched junction bases numbered 3, after V lost 2 bases and J lost 4 bases. Germline V gene sequence: CDR1 MNHNS, CDR2 SASEGT. This CDR3 is built from 14 residues. CDR3 nucleotide sequence: TGTGCCAGCAGTGAATTGGGACAGGGATACGAGCAGTACTTC. Residues: CASSELGQGYEQYF.

The chain employs TRBV5-6 and TRBJ1-6; no definite D call. Germline values: CDR1 SGHDT, CDR2 YYEEEE. CDR3 length equals 16 residues. Between the trimmed V and J ends, which lost 4 bases and 0 bases, there was a span of 11 bases. CDR3 nucleotides: TGTGCCAGCAGCGATGGAGGCAACTCCTATAATTCACCCCTCCACTTT. This gives the protein CASSDGGNSYNSPLHF.

The chain recombines TRBV18 with TRBJ1-6; 7 bases are shared with TRBD1. CDR3 size: 16 residues. Germline V gene data show CDR1 as KGHSH and CDR2 as LQKENI. Germline trimming cut 4 bases from V and 6 bases from J; bases unmatched to any gene: 9. CDR3 DNA sequence: TGTGCCAGCTCACAGAACAGGGGAAGTTCTAATTCACCCCTCCACTTT. Its protein product is CASSQNRGSSNSPLHF.

The chain uses TRBV5-6 and TRBJ2-5; TRBD1 matches 7 bases. The J segment lost 5 bases and the V segment lost 2 bases, leaving 6 bases of the junction unmatched. This CDR3 has 14 amino acids. CDR1 is SGHDT and CDR2 is YYEEEE in the germline V gene. For the CDR3, the DNA is TGTGCCAGCAGCTTCACAGGGGTGGGCGAGACCCAGTACTTC. The encoded protein is CASSFTGVGETQYF.